This T cell receptor (beta chain) was sequenced for a study of control samples from healthy donors and cancer patients. Data came from immunoSEQ multiplex PCR; TCRdb stores just in-frame clones and leaves some out. The repertoire has approximately 120,000 clones, around nine tenths of them found once; the top ten carry 4.4%. The J segment lost 5 bases and the V segment lost 4 bases, leaving 8 bases of the junction unmatched. Per the germline V gene, CDR1 is SGHRS and CDR2 is YFSETQ. The CDR3 contains 15 residues. This clonotype was obtained from a human donor in good health. The donor label of this sample is uncertain. The sample comprised blood. The chain has TRBV5-1 and TRBJ2-1, with 8 bases that match TRBD2. CDR3 sequence (DNA): TGCGCCAGCAGCCCCCGGGGGGGGGTACACAATGAGCAGTTCTTC. Translating it yields CASSPRGGVHNEQFF.